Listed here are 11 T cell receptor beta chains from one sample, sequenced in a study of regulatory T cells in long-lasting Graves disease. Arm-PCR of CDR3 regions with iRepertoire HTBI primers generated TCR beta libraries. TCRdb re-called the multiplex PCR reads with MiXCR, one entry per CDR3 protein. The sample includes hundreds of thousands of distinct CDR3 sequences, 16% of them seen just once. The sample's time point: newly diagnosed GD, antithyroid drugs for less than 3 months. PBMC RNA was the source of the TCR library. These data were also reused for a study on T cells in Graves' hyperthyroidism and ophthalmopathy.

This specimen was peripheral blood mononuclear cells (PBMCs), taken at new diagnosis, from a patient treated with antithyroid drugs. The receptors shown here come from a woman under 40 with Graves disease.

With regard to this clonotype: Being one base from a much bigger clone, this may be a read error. The CDR3 spells CASSVLPRAFF. The CDR3 DNA reads TGTGCCAGCAGTGTTCTCCCGCGGGCTTTCTTT. The chain has TRBV6-4 and TRBJ1-1; D unresolved. The CDR3 consists of 11 residues. CDR1 is MRHNA, CDR2 SNTAGT, per germline. V lost 4 bases and J lost 11, with 11 bases in between.

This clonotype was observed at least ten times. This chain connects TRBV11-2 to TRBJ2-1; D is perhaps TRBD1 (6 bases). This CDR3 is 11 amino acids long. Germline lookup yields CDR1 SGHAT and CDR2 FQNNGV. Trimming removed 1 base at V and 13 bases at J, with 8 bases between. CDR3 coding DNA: TGTGCCAGCAGCTTAGTGGGACATCAGTTCTTC. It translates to CASSLVGHQFF.

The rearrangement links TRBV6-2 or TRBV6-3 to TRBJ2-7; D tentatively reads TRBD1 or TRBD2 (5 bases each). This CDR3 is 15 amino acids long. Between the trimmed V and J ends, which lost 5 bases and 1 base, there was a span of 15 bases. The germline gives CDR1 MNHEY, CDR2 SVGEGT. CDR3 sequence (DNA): TGTGCCAGCAGTGTTCTCCGGGACGGGTCCTACGAGCAGTACTTC. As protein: CASSVLRDGSYEQYF.

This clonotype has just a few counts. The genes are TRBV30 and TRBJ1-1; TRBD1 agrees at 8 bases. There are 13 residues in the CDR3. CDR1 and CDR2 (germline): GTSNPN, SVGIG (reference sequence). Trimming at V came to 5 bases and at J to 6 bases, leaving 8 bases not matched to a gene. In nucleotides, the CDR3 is TGTGCCTGGTCCGGACAGGGTTTGGCTGAAGCTTTCTTT. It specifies CAWSGQGLAEAFF.

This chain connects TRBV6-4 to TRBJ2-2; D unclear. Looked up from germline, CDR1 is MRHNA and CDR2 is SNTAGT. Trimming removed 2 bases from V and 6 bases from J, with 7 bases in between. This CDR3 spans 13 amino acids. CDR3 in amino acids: CASSDRASGELFF. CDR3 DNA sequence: TGTGCCAGCAGTGACAGGGCGTCCGGGGAGCTGTTTTTT.

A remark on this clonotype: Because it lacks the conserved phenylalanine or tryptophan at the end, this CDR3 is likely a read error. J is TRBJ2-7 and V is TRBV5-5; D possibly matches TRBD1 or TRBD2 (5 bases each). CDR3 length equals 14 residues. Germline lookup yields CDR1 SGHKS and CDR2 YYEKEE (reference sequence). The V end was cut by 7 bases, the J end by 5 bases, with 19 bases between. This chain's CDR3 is CASHGTPPRDEQYS. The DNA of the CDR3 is TGTGCCAGCCATGGGACCCCACCTCGTGACGAGCAGTACTCC.

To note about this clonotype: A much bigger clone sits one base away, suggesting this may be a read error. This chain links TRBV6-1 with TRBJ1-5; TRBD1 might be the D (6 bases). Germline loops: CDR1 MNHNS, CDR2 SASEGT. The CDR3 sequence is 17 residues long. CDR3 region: CASEAGAAWHSSQPQHF. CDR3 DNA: TGTGCCAGCGAGGCGGGGGCCGCGTGGCATAGCAGTCAGCCCCAGCATTTT.

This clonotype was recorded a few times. The CDR3 region has the DNA TGCAGTGCTAGAGATTCGGGAGGCCCGGGAAGCTACGAGCAGTACTTC. Translating gives CSARDSGGPGSYEQYF. The chain combines TRBV20-1 with TRBJ2-7; 7 bases are shared with TRBD2. Germline V CDR1 and CDR2: DFQATT, SNEGSKA (reference sequence). The CDR3 loop spans 16 amino acids. Trimming removed 0 bases from V and 3 bases from J; junction bases left unmatched: 11.

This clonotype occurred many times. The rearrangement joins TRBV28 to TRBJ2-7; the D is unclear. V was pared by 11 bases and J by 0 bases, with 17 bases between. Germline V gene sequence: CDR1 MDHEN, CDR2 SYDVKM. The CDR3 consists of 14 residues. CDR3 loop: CAAGRLVNSYEQYF. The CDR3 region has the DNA TGTGCCGCAGGTCGACTGGTCAACTCCTACGAGCAGTACTTC.

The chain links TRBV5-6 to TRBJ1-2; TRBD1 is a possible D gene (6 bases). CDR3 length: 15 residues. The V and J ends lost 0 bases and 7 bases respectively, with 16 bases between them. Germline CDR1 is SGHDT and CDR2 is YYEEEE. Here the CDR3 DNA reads TGTGCCAGCAGCTTGGCAGTTGGTCGGGGGGCTGGCTACACCTTC. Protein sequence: CASSLAVGRGAGYTF. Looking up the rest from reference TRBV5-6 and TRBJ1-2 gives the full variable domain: DAGVTQSPTHLIKTRGQQVTLRCSPKSGHDTVSWYQQALGQGPQFIFQYYEEEERQRGNFPDRFSGHQFPNYSSELNVNALLLGDSALYLCASSLAVGRGAGYTFGSGTRLTVV.

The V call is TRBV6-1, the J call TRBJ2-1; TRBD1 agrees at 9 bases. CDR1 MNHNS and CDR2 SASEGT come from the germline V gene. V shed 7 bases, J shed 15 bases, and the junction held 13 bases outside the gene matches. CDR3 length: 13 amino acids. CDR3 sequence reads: CASKIGSRDRVFF. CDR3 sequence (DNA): TGTGCCAGCAAAATCGGTAGTCGGGACAGGGTGTTCTTC.